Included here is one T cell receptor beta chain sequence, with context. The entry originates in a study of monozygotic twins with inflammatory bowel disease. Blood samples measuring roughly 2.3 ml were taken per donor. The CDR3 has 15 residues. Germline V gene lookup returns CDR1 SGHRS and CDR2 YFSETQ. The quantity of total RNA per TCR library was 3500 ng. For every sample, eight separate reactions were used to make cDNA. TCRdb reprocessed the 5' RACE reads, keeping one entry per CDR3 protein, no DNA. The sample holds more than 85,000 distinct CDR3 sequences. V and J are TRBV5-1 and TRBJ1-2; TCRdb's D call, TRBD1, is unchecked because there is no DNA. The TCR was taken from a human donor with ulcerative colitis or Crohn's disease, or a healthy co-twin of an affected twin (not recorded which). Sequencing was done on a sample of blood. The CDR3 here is CASSLPSGTGDGYTF.